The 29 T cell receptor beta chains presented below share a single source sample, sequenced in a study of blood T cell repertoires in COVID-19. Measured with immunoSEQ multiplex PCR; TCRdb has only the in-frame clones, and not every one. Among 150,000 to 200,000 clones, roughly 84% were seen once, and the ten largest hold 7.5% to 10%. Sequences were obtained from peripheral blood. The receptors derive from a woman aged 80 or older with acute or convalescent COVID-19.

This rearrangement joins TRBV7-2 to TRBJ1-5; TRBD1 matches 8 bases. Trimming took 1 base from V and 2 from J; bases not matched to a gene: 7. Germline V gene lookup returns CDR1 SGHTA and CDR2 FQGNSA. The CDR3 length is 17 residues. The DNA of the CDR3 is TGTGCCAGCAGCTTAGATTGGACAGGGAACCGCAATCAGCCCCAGCATTTT. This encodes CASSLDWTGNRNQPQHF.

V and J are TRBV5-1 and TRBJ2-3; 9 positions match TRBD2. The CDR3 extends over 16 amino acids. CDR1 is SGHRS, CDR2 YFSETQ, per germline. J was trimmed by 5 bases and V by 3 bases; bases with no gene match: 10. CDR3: CASSSGASGVVDTQYF. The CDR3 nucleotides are TGCGCCAGCAGCTCGGGGGCTAGCGGGGTGGTAGATACGCAGTATTTT.

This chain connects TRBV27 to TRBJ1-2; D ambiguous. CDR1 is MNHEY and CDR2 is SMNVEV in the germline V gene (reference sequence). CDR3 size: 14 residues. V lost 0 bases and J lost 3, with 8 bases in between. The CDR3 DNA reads TGTGCCAGCAGTTTATCGTCAGTCGACTATGGCTACACCTTC. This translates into CASSLSSVDYGYTF.

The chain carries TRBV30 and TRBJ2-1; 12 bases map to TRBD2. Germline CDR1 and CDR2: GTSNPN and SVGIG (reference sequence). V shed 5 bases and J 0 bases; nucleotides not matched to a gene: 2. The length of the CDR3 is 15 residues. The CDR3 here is CAWGGLAGSYNEQFF. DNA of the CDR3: TGTGCCTGGGGGGGACTAGCGGGCTCCTACAATGAGCAGTTCTTC.

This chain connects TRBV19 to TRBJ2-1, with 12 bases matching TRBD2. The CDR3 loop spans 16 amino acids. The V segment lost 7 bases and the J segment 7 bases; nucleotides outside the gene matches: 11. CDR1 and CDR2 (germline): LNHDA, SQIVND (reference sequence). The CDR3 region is CASNPAGTSGRNEQFF. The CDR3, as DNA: TGTGCCAGTAACCCCGCCGGGACTAGCGGGCGAAATGAGCAGTTCTTC.

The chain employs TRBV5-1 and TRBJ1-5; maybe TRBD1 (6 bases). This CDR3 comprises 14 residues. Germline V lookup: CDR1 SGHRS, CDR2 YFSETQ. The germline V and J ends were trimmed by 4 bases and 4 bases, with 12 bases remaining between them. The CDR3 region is CASSLGTTNQPQHF. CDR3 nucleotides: TGCGCCAGCAGCCTCGGGACAACTAATCAGCCCCAGCATTTT. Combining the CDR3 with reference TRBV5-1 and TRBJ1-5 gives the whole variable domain KAGVTQTPRYLIKTRGQQVTLSCSPISGHRSVSWYQQTPGQGLQFLFEYFSETQRNKGNFPGRFSGRQFSNSRSEMNVSTLELGDSALYLCASSLGTTNQPQHFGDGTRLSIL.

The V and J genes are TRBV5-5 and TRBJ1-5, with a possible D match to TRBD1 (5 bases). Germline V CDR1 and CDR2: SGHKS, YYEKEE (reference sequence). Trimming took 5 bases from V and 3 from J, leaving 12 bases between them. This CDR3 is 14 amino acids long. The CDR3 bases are TGTGCCAGCAGTGTAGACAGCTTCAATCAGCCCCAGCATTTT. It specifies CASSVDSFNQPQHF.

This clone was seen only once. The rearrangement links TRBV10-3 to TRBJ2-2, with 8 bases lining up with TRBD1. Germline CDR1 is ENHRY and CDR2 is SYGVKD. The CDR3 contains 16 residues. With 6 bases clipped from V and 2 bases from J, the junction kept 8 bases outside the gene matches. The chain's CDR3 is CAISPSDRANTGELFF. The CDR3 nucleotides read TGTGCCATCAGCCCATCGGACAGGGCTAACACCGGGGAGCTGTTTTTT.

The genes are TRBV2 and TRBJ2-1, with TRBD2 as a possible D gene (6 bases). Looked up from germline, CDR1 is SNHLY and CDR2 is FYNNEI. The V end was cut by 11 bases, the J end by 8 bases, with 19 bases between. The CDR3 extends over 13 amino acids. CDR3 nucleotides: TGTGCCGTCCGGGAGAGAGAGGCTCATGAGCAGTTCTTC. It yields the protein CAVREREAHEQFF.

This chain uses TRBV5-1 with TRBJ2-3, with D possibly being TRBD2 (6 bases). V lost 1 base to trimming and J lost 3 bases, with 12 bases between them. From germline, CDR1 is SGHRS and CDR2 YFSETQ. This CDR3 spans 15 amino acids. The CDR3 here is CASSLTSFSTDTQYF. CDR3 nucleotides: TGCGCCAGCAGCTTGACTAGCTTTTCTACAGATACGCAGTATTTT. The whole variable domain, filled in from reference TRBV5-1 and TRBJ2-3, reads KAGVTQTPRYLIKTRGQQVTLSCSPISGHRSVSWYQQTPGQGLQFLFEYFSETQRNKGNFPGRFSGRQFSNSRSEMNVSTLELGDSALYLCASSLTSFSTDTQYFGPGTRLTVL.

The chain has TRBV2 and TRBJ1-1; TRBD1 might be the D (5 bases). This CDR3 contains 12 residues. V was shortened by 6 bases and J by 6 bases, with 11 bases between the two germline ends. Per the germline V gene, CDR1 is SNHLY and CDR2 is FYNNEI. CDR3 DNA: TGTGCCAGCAGGGCCAGGGTGGCTGAAGCTTTCTTT. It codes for CASRARVAEAFF.

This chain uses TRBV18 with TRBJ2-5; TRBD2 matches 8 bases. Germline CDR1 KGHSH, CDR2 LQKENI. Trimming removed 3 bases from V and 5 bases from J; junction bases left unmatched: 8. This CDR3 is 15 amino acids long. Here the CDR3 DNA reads TGTGCCAGCTCACCGTTCGGGCGGGAGGTGGAGACCCAGTACTTC. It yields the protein CASSPFGREVETQYF.

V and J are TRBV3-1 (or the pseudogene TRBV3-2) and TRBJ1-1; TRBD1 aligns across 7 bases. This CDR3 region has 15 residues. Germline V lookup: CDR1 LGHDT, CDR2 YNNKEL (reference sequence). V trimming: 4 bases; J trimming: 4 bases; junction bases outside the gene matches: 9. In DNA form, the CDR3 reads TGTGCCAGCAGCCCGGGAGGGACAGCGGGCACTGAAGCTTTCTTT. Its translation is CASSPGGTAGTEAFF.

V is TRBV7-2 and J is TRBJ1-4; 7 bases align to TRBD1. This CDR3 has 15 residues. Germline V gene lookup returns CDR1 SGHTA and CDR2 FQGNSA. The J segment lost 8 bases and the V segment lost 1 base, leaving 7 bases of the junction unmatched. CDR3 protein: CASSLGGQQGEKLFF. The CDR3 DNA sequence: TGTGCCAGCAGCTTAGGGGGACAGCAGGGCGAAAAACTGTTTTTT. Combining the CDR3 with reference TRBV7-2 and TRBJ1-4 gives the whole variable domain GAGVSQSPSNKVTEKGKDVELRCDPISGHTALYWYRQSLGQGLEFLIYFQGNSAPDKSGLPSDRFSAERTGGSVSTLTIQRTQQEDSAVYLCASSLGGQQGEKLFFGSGTQLSVL.

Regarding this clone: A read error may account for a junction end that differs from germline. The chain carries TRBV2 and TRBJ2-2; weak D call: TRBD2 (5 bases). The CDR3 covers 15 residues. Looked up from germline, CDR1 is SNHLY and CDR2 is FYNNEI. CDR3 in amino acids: CASSEEPRRGGELFF. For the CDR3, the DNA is TGTGCCAGCAGCGAAGAGCCCCGCCGGGGCGGGGAGCTGTTTTTT. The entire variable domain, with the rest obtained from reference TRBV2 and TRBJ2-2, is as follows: EPEVTQTPSHQVTQMGQEVILRCVPISNHLYFYWYRQILGQKVEFLVSFYNNEISEKSEIFDDQFSVERPDGSNFTLKIRSTKLEDSAMYFCASSEEPRRGGELFFGEGSRLTVL.

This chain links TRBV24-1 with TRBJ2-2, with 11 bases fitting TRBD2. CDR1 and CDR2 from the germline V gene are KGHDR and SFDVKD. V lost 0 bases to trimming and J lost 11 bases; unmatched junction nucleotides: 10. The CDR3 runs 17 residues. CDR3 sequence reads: CATSDLTSGGKPDELFF. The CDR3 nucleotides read TGTGCCACCAGTGATTTGACTAGCGGGGGAAAACCGGACGAGCTGTTTTTT.

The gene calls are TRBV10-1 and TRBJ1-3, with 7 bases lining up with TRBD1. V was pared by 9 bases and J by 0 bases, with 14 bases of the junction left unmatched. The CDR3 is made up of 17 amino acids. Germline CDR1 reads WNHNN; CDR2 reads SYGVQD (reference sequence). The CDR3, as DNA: TGCGCCAGGGGGGGCTTTAGGGGGCAGCACTCTGGAAACACCATATATTTT. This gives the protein CARGGFRGQHSGNTIYF.

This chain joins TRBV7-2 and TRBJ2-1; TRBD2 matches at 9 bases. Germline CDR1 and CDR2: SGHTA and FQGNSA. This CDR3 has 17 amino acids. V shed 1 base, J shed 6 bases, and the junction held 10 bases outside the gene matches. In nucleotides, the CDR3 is TGTGCCAGCAGCTTAGGCCCTCCCAGCGGGGGGAGCAATGAGCAGTTCTTC. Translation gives CASSLGPPSGGSNEQFF.

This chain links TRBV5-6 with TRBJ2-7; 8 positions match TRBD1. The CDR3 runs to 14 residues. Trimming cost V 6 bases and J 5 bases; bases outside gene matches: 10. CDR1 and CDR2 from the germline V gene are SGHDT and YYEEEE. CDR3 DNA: TGTGCCAGCACCTTCCTGGACAGGGACCACGAGCAGTACTTC. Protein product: CASTFLDRDHEQYF.

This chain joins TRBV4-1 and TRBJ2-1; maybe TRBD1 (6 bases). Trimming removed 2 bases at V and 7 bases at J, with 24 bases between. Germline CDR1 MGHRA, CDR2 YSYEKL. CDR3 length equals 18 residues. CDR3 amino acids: CASSQRNQGQWVGNEQFF. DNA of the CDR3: TGCGCCAGCAGCCAAAGAAATCAGGGGCAGTGGGTGGGAAATGAGCAGTTCTTC.

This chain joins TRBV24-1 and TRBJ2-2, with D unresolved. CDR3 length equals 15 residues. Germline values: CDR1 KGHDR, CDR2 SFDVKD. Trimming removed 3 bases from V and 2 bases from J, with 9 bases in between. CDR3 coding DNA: TGTGCCACCAGTGATCCTATGACTAACACCGGGGAGCTGTTTTTT. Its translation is CATSDPMTNTGELFF.

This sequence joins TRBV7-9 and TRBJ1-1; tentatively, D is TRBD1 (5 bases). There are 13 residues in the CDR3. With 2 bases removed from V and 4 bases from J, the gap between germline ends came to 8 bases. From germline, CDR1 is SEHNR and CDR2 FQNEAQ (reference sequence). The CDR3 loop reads CASSLRGITEAFF. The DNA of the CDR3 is TGTGCCAGCAGCTTAAGGGGAATCACTGAAGCTTTCTTT.

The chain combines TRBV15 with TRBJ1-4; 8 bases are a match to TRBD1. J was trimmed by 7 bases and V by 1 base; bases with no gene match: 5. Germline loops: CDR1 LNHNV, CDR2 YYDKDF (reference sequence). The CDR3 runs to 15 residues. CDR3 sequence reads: CATSRAGQESEKLFF. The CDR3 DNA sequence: TGTGCCACCAGCAGAGCGGGACAGGAAAGTGAAAAACTGTTTTTT.

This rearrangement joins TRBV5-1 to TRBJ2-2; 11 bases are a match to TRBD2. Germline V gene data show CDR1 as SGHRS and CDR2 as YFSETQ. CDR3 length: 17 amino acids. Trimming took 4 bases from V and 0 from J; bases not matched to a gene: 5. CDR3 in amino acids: CASSARLAGTNTGELFF. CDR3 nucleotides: TGCGCCAGCAGCGCTAGACTAGCGGGAACGAACACCGGGGAGCTGTTTTTT.

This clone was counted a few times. CDR3 region: CASSLDRDSNSPLHF. CDR3 sequence (DNA): TGTGCCAGCAGCCTTGATAGGGACAGTAATTCACCCCTCCACTTT. This chain joins TRBV5-4 and TRBJ1-6; 7 positions match TRBD1. J gave up 6 bases and V 4 bases, and 7 bases lay outside the gene matches. Per the germline V gene, CDR1 is SGHNT and CDR2 is YYREEE (reference sequence). The CDR3 spans 15 residues.

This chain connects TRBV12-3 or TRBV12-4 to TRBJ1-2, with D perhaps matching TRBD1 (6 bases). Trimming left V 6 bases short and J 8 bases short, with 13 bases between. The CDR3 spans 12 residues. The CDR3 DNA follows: TGTGCCAGCAGGGGCTCAGGGGTGGGCTACACCTTC. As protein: CASRGSGVGYTF.

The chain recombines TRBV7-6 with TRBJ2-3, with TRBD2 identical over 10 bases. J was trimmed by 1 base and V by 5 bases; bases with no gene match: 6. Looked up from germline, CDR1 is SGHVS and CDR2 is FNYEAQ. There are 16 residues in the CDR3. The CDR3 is CASSPLSGRGTDTQYF. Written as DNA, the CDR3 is TGTGCCAGCAGCCCGCTAAGCGGGAGGGGCACAGATACGCAGTATTTT.

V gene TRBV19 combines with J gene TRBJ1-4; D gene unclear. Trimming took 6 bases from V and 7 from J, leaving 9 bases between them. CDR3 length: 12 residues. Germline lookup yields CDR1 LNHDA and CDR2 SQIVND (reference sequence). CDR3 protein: CASRRSGEKLFF. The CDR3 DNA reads TGTGCCAGTAGGAGATCCGGTGAAAAACTGTTTTTT.

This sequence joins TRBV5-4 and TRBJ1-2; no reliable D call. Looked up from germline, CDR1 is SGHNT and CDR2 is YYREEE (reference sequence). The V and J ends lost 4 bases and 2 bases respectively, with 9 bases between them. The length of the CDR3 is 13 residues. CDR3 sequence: CASSPTENYGYTF. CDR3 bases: TGTGCCAGCAGCCCTACAGAGAACTATGGCTACACCTTC.